This TCR beta chain was captured by sequencing in a study of cytomegalovirus exposure and HLA in healthy donors (dated by TCRdb to about 2017). At the level of the whole study: In an earlier analysis of roughly 500 of the donors, 276 Gb of sequence data and 90 million to 120 million unique TCR beta sequences from some 170 million T cells were reported. On average, 235,054 unique TCR beta nucleotide sequences were sequenced per donor among more than 350 genotyped donors of the cohort, with 15% to 20% of those sequences being non-productive. In addition to the first cohort of approximately 650 subjects, a separate validation cohort of under 150 different subjects was used. Of the roughly 400 genotyped donors, over 80% were placed in the genetic ancestry cluster associated with self-reported Caucasian donors. Using immunosequencing, the study profiled T cell repertoires from around 680 subjects and related those repertoires to cytomegalovirus serostatus. Both class I and class II loci were covered by HLA typing, at four-digit resolution. To study patterns of TCR occurrence, a later analysis re-analyzed previously published TCR beta repertoires from around 660 donors and added high-resolution HLA genotyping. Rather than drawing on any new phenotypic data, the later analysis identified candidate immune exposures from TCR beta sequences and the way those sequences occurred across donors. Typing coverage varied by locus: roughly 620-640 donors for A, B, C, DRB1 and DQB1; roughly 500 for DQA1; over 600 for DPA1; roughly 450 for DPB1. Every discovery cohort repertoire had been produced on one sequencing platform. An early release that covered more than 550 HLA-typed donors contained approximately 300 gigabases of sequencing data and tens of millions of unique TCR sequences. Alongside the repertoire data, information on donor age, sex, ethnicity and CMV serostatus was compiled. The study aimed to test whether signatures of past pathogen exposure could be identified by cataloging public T cell receptors. An earlier analysis of 587 of the donors used high-throughput TCR beta sequencing to judge whether each TCR beta V gene segment behaved as functional or pseudogenic. In a later genetic analysis, genome-wide SNP genotypes for about 55% of the roughly 670 donors were used, and that subset was treated as a discovery cohort. Roughly 5 DR-DQ haplotypes were handled as single units for association and clustering, since linkage in the cohort was strong. High-throughput TCR immunosequencing, statistical association of individual TCRs with disease status, and machine learning were combined to predict cytomegalovirus infection status. On the study overall, not on this receptor specifically: In a later analysis, HLA-associated TCR beta chains showed more clonal expansion and lower generation probabilities than non-associated chains that were equally common. Presence/absence analyses assumed roughly uniform sequencing depth across donors, an assumption that may not hold. A further reported finding was that TCR beta sequences accurately predicted the HLA-A and HLA-B alleles for most subjects in the first cohort. In vitro tests confirmed that a few of the cytomegalovirus-associated TCR beta chains recognize cytomegalovirus antigens. Most TCR sequences were observed very rarely across donors, whereas some public TCRs were present in many individuals. Most CMV-associated TCR beta chains appeared to be HLA-restricted in a later analysis, and the HLA associations seemed to be driven largely by CMV exposure. The study gave a list of 150 to 200 TCR beta chains associated with cytomegalovirus. The cohort was sequenced for TCR beta chains only, and without alpha or paired-chain data the features that could be detected were limited. A cluster of highly shared sequence variants was judged likely to be a technical artifact of the sequencing pipeline. CMV serostatus was the only immune exposure information available for the cohort. The earlier analysis of almost 600 of the donors excluded approximately 17 rarely observed V segments, including chromosome 9 orphons, because counts were too low. A later analysis found that TCR association rates varied across HLA loci, with DRB1 alleles showing the most associated TCRs and HLA-C alleles the fewest. V-gene and J-gene trimming of TCR beta chains was associated with a missense DCLRE1C variant in a later genetic analysis, and the association was replicated in an independent cohort. In a later genetic analysis, fewer N-insertions in productive TCRs were reported among donors in an Asian-associated ancestry cluster than the approximately 630-donor mean. Assigning TCR associations to individual alleles was difficult when HLA alleles, especially DR and DQ, strongly co-occurred. The classifier was reported to diagnose cytomegalovirus status with high specificity and sensitivity in both the original cohort and the validation cohort. Correlated functional status among segregating V segments might be attributable to linkage disequilibrium, but an unknown experimental factor could not be ruled out. Because the 87-base-pair reads could not distinguish some IMGT-functional V segments, including TRBV6-2 and TRBV6-3, those segments were excluded. At a false discovery rate of 0.05, a later analysis linked some 18,000 TCR beta sequences to specific HLA alleles. Because some donors lacked HLA typing at each locus, the association tests relied only on the typed subset. Broadly in line with IMGT annotations, most TCR beta V segments showed up in productive rearrangements about 90% or about 30% of the time in an earlier analysis of roughly 590 of the donors. The authors suggested that the approach could potentially be generalized to other disease states and immunological phenotypes. A later analysis reported that several top co-occurrence clusters appeared linked to parvovirus B19, influenza, CMV and Epstein-Barr virus.

The method was the immunoSEQ multiplex PCR assay. For the multiplex PCR, a mixture combining 60 forward primers for TCR Vbeta segments and 13 reverse primers for TCR Jbeta segments was used. The CDR3 region of rearranged TCR beta genes was amplified from genomic DNA with a multiplex PCR assay. The Illumina HiSeq System was used to sequence the amplified TCR beta libraries as 87-base-pair reads. Concerning the study's data processing: In a later analysis, tens of millions of unique TCR beta chains were counted across the roughly 700 repertoires, and approximately 11 million of these chains were shared by at least two donors. To remove PCR and sequencing errors, raw reads were error-corrected and collapsed into unique sequences using a nearest-neighbor algorithm that merged closely related sequences. V, D and J gene segments were assigned by aligning CDR3 sequences to IMGT reference sequences. For a sequence to be retained, a match of at least six nucleotides was required to both a V gene segment and a J gene segment. Rearrangements were called productive when the CDR3 lacked stop codons and stayed in frame with V and J; all others were non-productive. Following IMGT convention, CDR3 was defined as the stretch from the second conserved V-encoded cysteine up to the conserved J-encoded phenylalanine. Sequences without an unambiguous match to a single V gene segment were excluded from the earlier analysis of 450 to 750 of the donors. An earlier analysis of some 500 of the donors classified V segments as functional when productive rearrangements were above 56.7% and as segregating when the standard deviation between donors was above 5%. A statistical classification framework was developed to diagnose cytomegalovirus status using the catalog of TCR beta chain sequences. A later analysis assigned V and J genes by comparing TCR nucleotide sequences with IMGT/GENE-DB human TR gene sequences. In a later analysis, CDR3 sequences and most-parsimonious VDJ recombination scenarios were assigned using the TCRdist pipeline. A later analysis defined each TCR beta chain by its CDR3 amino acid sequence plus V-gene family, and excluded reads lacking a unique V-gene family. As a way to deal with suspected cross-contamination and a sequencing artifact, a later analysis dropped 640 or so nucleotide sequences that were highly shared and had low generation probability. In a later analysis, a clonal expansion index was calculated for each public chain from normalized within-repertoire ranks of inferred template counts. A later analysis computed generation probabilities with a VDJ recombination model fitted to out-of-frame rearrangements, and checked the results against IGoR. In a later analysis, hypergeometric tests were used to score TCR-TCR, TCR-HLA and TCR-CMV co-occurrence, with a repertoire-size bias correction applied to TCR pairs. A later analysis estimated false discovery rates by permuting HLA or CMV assignments 20 times. In a later analysis, co-occurring TCRs were grouped with DBSCAN, and TCRdist sequence similarity was added when clustering was performed within HLA-allele-positive subsets. For co-occurrence clustering, repertoires with fewer than 30,000 or more than 120,000 public chains were excluded, along with four or five repertoires with anomalous nucleotide sharing. The clones in this table, taken by TCRdb from immuneACCESS, are in-frame only. Not every clone is retained; where verified, under half of the shortfall comes from an unresolved V gene, and the cause of the rest is unknown. The D gene and trimming were derived from the DNA, and the V and J assignments and clone size from that table. The sample profile shows roughly 120,000 clones; around 70% of them were found once. Together, the top ten hold 8.2% of the sample.

The CDR3, cysteine through phenylalanine, is 13 amino acids long. Only the CDR3 region is kept as DNA, spanning 39 bases read in frame from base 1. At the junction V is shortened by 9 bases and J by 3 bases, with 12 bases in between. The germline V gene (reference sequence) specifies MNHEY as CDR1 and SMNVEV as CDR2. In total, 666 healthy bone marrow donors made up the cohort. At the time of sampling, all cohort members were nominally healthy, though unrecorded immune exposures were likely present. The donor was CMV seropositive and belonged to the group of 250 to 300 seropositive cohort members. Each donor provided a peripheral blood sample, and peripheral blood mononuclear cells were used for TCR beta sequencing. The Qiagen DNeasy Blood Extraction Kit was used to extract genomic DNA from the blood cell samples. This clone appeared a few times. Its antigen target is currently unknown. No much larger clone exists at a distance of one base, and base qualities are not known.

This sequence uses TRBV27 and TRBJ1-5, with the identity of the D gene unclear. This sequence was found in a woman aged 40 to 50 in good health and CMV-seropositive. Sequencing used PBMCs. The nucleotide sequence is given as TGTGCCAGTGGGTCGGGTTACAATCAGCCCCAGCATTTT. This gives the protein CASGSGYNQPQHF.